This T cell receptor beta chain was sequenced for a study of blood T cell repertoires in COVID-19. This clone was seen repeatedly, ten times or more. Libraries were prepared by immunoSEQ multiplex PCR; TCRdb keeps only in-frame clonotypes and omits some of them. Of under 200,000 clones listed, 84% are singletons. This receptor was obtained from a man between 18 and 35 years old with active or convalescent COVID-19. Sequenced sample: peripheral blood.

The CDR3 here is CASSPRASANYGYTF. CDR3 nucleotides: TGTGCCAGCAGCCCGCGGGCGTCGGCTAACTATGGCTACACCTTC. V gene TRBV7-2 combines with J gene TRBJ1-2, with D hard to call. Germline loops: CDR1 SGHTA, CDR2 FQGNSA. The CDR3 sequence is 15 residues long. V was shortened by 5 bases and J by 0 bases, with 13 bases between the two germline ends.